This TCR beta chain was retrieved from a study of blood T cells in healthy people across ages. Germline V gene data show CDR1 as SGHTA and CDR2 as FQGNSA. CDR3 length: 15 residues. Findings and caveats of the study: In older individuals, TCR beta diversity per million T cells was lower, falling roughly linearly with age.

Worth noting for this clonotype: The antigen is unknown. A junction end diverges from the germline sequence, so it may reflect a read error.

A second about 7 to 12 cycle PCR used barcoded and J-beta primers. Template switching added a 12-random-nucleotide identifier to every cDNA molecule. Any given sample supplied a minimum of 3 million CDR3-containing paired-end reads. Each CDR3 protein gets one entry after TCRdb re-called the 5' RACE reads with MiXCR. The profile shows about 290,000 distinct CDR3 sequences, roughly 26% of them singletons. Approximately 9.1 milliliters was the volume of peripheral blood drawn from each donor. The material sequenced was blood. This TCR derives from a woman in her seventies in good health. This rearrangement joins TRBV7-2 to TRBJ2-5, with a tentative D call TRBD1 (6 bases). The J call is uncertain, as TRBJ2-1 better fits the DNA end. CDR3 nucleotides: TGTGCCAGCAGCTTGATGACAGGCCCCTACAGTGAGCAGTTCTTC. Residues: CASSLMTGPYSEQFF.